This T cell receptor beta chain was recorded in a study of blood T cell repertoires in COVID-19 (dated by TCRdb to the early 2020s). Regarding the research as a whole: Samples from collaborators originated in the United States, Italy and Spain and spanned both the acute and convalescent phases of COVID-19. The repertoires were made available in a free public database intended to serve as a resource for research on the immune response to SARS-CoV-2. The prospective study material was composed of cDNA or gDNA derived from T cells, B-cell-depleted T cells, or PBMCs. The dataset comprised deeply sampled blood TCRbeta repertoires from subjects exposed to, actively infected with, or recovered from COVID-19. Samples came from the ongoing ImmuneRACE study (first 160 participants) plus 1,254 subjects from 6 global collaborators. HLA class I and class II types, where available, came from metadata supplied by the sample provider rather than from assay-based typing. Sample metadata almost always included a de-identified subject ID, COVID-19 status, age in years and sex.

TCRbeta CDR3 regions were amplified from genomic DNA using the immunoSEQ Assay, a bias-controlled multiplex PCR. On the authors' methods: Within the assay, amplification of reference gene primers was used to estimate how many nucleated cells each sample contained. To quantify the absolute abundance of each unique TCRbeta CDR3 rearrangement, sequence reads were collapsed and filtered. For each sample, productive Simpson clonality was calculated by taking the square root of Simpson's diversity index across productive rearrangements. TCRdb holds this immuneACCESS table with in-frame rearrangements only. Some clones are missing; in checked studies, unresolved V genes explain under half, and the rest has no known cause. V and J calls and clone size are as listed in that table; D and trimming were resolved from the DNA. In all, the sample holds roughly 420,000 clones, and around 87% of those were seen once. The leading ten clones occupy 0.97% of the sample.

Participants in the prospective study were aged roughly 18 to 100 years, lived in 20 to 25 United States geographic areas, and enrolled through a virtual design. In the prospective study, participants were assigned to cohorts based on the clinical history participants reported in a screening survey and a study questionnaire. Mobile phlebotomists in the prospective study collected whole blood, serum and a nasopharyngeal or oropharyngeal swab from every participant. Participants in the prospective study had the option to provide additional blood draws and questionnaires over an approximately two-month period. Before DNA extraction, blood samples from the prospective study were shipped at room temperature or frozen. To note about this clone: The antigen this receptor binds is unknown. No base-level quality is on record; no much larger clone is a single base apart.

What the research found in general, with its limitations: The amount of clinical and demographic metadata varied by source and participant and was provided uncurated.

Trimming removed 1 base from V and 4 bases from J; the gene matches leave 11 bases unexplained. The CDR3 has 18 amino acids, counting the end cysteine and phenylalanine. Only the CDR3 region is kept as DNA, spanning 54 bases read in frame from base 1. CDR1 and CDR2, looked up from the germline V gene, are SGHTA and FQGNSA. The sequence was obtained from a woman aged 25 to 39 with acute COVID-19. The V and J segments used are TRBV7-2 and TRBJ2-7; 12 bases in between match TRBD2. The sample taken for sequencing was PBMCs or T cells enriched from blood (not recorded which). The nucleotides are TGTGCCAGCAGCTTAGACCTCATACTAGCGGGGGGTGAATACGAGCAGTACTTC. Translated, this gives CASSLDLILAGGEYEQYF. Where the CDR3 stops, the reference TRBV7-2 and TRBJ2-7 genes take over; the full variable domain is GAGVSQSPSNKVTEKGKDVELRCDPISGHTALYWYRQSLGQGLEFLIYFQGNSAPDKSGLPSDRFSAERTGGSVSTLTIQRTQQEDSAVYLCASSLDLILAGGEYEQYFGPGTRLTVT.